The rows below give T cell receptor beta chains drawn from one sample of a study of radiotherapy plus CTLA-4 blockade in lung cancer. TCRdb's copy holds only in-frame clones and misses some; the assay was immunoSEQ multiplex PCR. The data contain about 98,000 clones, 80% to 85% of them singletons. The sequencing used peripheral blood, collected from a patient treated with radiotherapy plus ipilimumab. The receptor source for this set is a human donor with non-small cell lung cancer who had a partial response to radiotherapy plus ipilimumab. CDR3s include the opening cysteine and the closing phenylalanine or tryptophan. The D gene is left open where the match is weak. Some rows mark clone size as missing; the rest say once, few, many or name a class of expanded clone.

cdr3_aa cdr3_nt v_call clone_size j_call d_call cdr3_length
CASSLDRGNTEAFF TGTGCCAGCAGTCTAGACAGGGGGAACACTGAAGCTTTCTTT TRBV6-1 . TRBJ1-1 TRBD1 14
CASSLVVLNRGRSEAFF TGTGCCAGCAGCTTAGTAGTATTAAACAGGGGAAGGTCTGAAGCTTTCTTT TRBV7-8 . TRBJ1-1 TRBD1 17
CASSEYEGRSYGYTF TGTGCCAGCAGTGAATATGAGGGCCGGAGCTATGGCTACACCTTC TRBV25-1 . TRBJ1-2 . 15
CAIRDRGHTDTQYF TGTGCCATCAGGGACAGGGGGCACACAGATACGCAGTATTTT TRBV10-3 . TRBJ2-3 TRBD1 14
CATSRDIQETQYF TGTGCCACCTCCCGGGACATACAAGAGACCCAGTACTTC TRBV2 . TRBJ2-5 . 13
CASFLSGQPYEQYF TGTGCCAGCTTCCTTTCGGGACAACCCTACGAGCAGTACTTC TRBV28 . TRBJ2-7 . 14
CASSLIPGVPYNEQFF TGTGCCAGCAGCTTGATTCCCGGGGTACCCTACAATGAGCAGTTCTTC TRBV5-8 . TRBJ2-1 . 16
CSVDRGNQETQYF TGCAGCGTTGATCGCGGGAACCAAGAGACCCAGTACTTC TRBV29-1 once TRBJ2-5 . 13
CASSLIGGGETQYF TGCGCCAGCAGCTTGATTGGGGGAGGGGAGACCCAGTACTTC TRBV5-1 . TRBJ2-5 TRBD2 14
CASRTGSSQPQHF TGTGCCAGCAGAACAGGGTCGAGTCAGCCCCAGCATTTT TRBV28 few TRBJ1-5 . 13
CASSPRQGSSYNEQFF TGTGCCAGCAGTCCTCGACAGGGCAGCTCCTACAATGAGCAGTTCTTC TRBV6-6 . TRBJ2-1 TRBD1 16
CASSLEAGTSGIQETQYF TGCGCCAGCAGCTTGGAAGCCGGGACTAGCGGGATCCAAGAGACCCAGTACTTC TRBV5-1 . TRBJ2-5 TRBD2 18
CASSLGLTSTDTQYF TGCGCCAGCAGCCTAGGACTCACTAGCACAGATACGCAGTATTTT TRBV5-1 . TRBJ2-3 . 15